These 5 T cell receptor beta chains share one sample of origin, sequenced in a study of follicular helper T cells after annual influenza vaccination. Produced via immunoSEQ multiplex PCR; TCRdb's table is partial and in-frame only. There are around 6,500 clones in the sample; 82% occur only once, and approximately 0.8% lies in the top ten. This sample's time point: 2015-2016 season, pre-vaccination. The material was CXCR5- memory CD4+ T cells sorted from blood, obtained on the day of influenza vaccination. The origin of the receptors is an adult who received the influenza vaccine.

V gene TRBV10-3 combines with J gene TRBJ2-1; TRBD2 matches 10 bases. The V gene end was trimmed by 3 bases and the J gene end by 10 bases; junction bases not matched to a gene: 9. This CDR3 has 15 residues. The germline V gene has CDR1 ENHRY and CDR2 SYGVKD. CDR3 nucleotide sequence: TGTGCCATCAGTGACAGGGGACTAGCGTTTACCGAGCAGTTCTTC. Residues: CAISDRGLAFTEQFF.

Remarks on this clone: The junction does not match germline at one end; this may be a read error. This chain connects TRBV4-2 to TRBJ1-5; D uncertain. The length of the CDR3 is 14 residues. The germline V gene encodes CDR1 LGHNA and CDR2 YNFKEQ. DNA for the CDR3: TGTGCCAGCAGTCAAGACGGTAGCAATCAGCCCCAGCATTTT. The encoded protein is CASSQDGSNQPQHF.

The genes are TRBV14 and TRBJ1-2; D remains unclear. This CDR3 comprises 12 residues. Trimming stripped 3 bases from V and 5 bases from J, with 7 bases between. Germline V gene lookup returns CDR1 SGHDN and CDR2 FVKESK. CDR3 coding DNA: TGTGCCAGCAGCCAGGGGTTTTATGGCTACACCTTC. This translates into CASSQGFYGYTF. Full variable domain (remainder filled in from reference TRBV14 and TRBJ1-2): EAGVTQFPSHSVIEKGQTVTLRCDPISGHDNLYWYRRVMGKEIKFLLHFVKESKQDESGMPNNRFLAERTGGTYSTLKVQPAELEDSGVYFCASSQGFYGYTFGSGTRLTVV.

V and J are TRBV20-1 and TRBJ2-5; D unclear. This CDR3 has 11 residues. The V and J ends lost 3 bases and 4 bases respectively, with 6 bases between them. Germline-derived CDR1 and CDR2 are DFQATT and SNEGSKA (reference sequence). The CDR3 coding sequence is TGCAGTGCTAGCCCATTAGAGACCCAGTACTTC. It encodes CSASPLETQYF.

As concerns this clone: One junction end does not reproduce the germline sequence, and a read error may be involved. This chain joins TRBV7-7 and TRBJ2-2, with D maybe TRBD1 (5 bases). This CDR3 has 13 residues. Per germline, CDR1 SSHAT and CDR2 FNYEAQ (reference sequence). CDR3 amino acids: CASSLDRTGELFF. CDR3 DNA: TGTGCTAGCAGCTTAGACAGAACCGGGGAGCTGTTTTTT.